This T cell receptor beta chain comes out of a study of T cell responses to AZD1222 COVID-19 vaccine. Regarding the study as a whole: Along spike, vaccine-associated CD4 TCRs were found throughout, with dominance at 160-218 and 743-854. It should be noted that donors were predominantly white British and more often female, and clonal diversity was possibly underestimated. Of spike-specific TCRs, nearly half reportedly target regions left unmutated in variants. Compared with day 0, the breadth and depth of the Spike-specific TCR repertoire rose significantly after two doses of AZD1222.

As regards this clone: The antigen remains unidentified.

V lost 6 bases and J 0 bases, leaving 6 bases between the germline ends. The CDR3 is made up of 13 amino acids. CDR1 MNHEY and CDR2 SVGAGI come from the germline V gene. The table came from immunoSEQ multiplex PCR; TCRdb's copy has only in-frame clones and leaves some out. The sample carries about 66,000 clones, 70% to 80% recorded once. The clonotype was recovered from an adult in good health. V is TRBV6-5 and J is TRBJ1-3; D gene unclear. This specimen consisted of peripheral blood, obtained on day 0 of MenACWY control vaccination. CDR3 sequence: CASSRSSGNTIYF. CDR3 coding DNA: TGTGCCAGCAGCCGGTCCTCTGGAAACACCATATATTTT.